This T cell receptor beta chain was observed in a study of technical replicates of blood from a few donors. This clone was recorded only once. The CDR3 loop spans 15 amino acids. The J segment lost 2 bases and the V segment lost 1 base, leaving 3 bases of the junction unmatched. Germline loops: CDR1 LNHDA, CDR2 SQIVND (reference sequence). Some clones are missing from TCRdb's copy, which holds only in-frame ones; the method was immunoSEQ multiplex PCR. The sample has around 53,000 clones; around 90% are singletons. This receptor was taken from a human donor in good health. Some clones in this sample may be carry-over from other donors' samples. The chain combines TRBV19 with TRBJ2-7; 9 bases align to TRBD2. Sample: PBMCs. The CDR3 region is CASSIATSGTYEQYF. CDR3 bases: TGTGCCAGTAGTATAGCGACTAGCGGTACCTACGAGCAGTACTTC.